These 7 T cell receptor beta chains came from one sample sequenced in a study of T cells in Graves' hyperthyroidism and ophthalmopathy. The investigators amplified TCR beta CDR3 regions from RNA transcripts. Using the HTBI primer set, a first-round RT-PCR was run on the TCR CDR3. MiXCR, applied by TCRdb to the multiplex PCR reads, yields one record per CDR3 protein. The sample lists approximately 320,000 distinct CDR3 sequences, 15% to 20% occurring once. The specimen sequenced was blood. The receptors derive from a young man with Graves' hyperthyroidism.

This clonotype was counted many times. The CDR3 DNA sequence: TGCGCCAGCAGCCACAGGGGGGATACGACAGATACGCAGTATTTT. Translating it yields CASSHRGDTTDTQYF. The gene calls are TRBV5-1 and TRBJ2-3; 8 positions match TRBD1. The CDR3 is made up of 15 amino acids. V gave up 4 bases and J gave up 3 bases; unmatched junction bases: 7. Germline CDR1 SGHRS, CDR2 YFSETQ.

In the case of this clonotype: A much more abundant neighbour one base away suggests this may be a read error. V is TRBV2 and J is TRBJ2-5, with 7 bases aligning to TRBD1. After removal of 8 bases from V and 2 bases from J, the junction contained 17 bases not matched to a gene. The CDR3 length is 17 residues. Germline loops: CDR1 SNHLY, CDR2 FYNNEI. The CDR3 DNA is TGTGCCAGCGGGCGCCCCCGGGACAGAGGGGAACAAGAGACCCAGTACTTC. This translates into CASGRPRDRGEQETQYF.

The sample holds many counts of this clonotype. The genes are TRBV6-1 and TRBJ1-5; TRBD1 might be the D (6 bases). The V and J ends lost 6 bases and 0 bases respectively, with 21 bases between them. Per the germline V gene, CDR1 is MNHNS and CDR2 is SASEGT. CDR3 size: 18 residues. This CDR3 is CASRPRGNIRASNQPQHF. For the CDR3, the DNA is TGTGCCAGCAGACCCAGGGGAAACATTCGGGCTAGCAATCAGCCCCAGCATTTT.

Of note for this clonotype: This may be a read error: a much more frequent sequence differs by one nucleotide. The genes are TRBV20-1 and TRBJ2-7; 8 nucleotides align to TRBD1. The V gene end was trimmed by 0 bases and the J gene end by 5 bases; junction bases not matched to a gene: 6. The germline gives CDR1 DFQATT, CDR2 SNEGSKA (reference sequence). The CDR3 is 14 amino acids. The CDR3 nucleotides read TGCAGTGCTAGAGATACAGGGGGAACCCACGAGCAGTACTTC. The encoded protein is CSARDTGGTHEQYF.

In this sample, this clonotype turned up once. The V gene is TRBV3-1, the J gene TRBJ1-2; D ambiguous. Germline CDR1 and CDR2: LGHDT and YNNKEL (reference sequence). Trimming took off 0 bases at V and 7 bases at J, with 18 bases between the two ends. The length of the CDR3 is 16 residues. CDR3 loop: CASSQDSGISIRGYTF. Written as DNA, the CDR3 is TGTGCCAGCAGCCAAGATTCGGGGATATCGATACGTGGCTACACCTTC.

The chain couples TRBV10-3 to TRBJ2-1; 8 bases are shared with TRBD2. After removal of 4 bases from V and 4 bases from J, the junction contained 9 bases not matched to a gene. The CDR3 is 16 residues long. CDR1 and CDR2 (germline): ENHRY, SYGVKD. CDR3 nucleotide sequence: TGTGCCATCAGTGTCTTTCCCGGGAGGGATTACAATGAGCAGTTCTTC. It specifies CAISVFPGRDYNEQFF.

This clonotype has just one count. A clone one base away is much larger, so this may be a read error. The chain combines TRBV20-1 with TRBJ2-7; D not certain. CDR1 and CDR2 (germline): DFQATT, SNEGSKA (reference sequence). The CDR3 spans 15 residues. CDR3 in DNA: TGCAGTGCTAGTTCCCCCGGCGGTCCATCCTGCGAGCAGTACTTC. Its protein product is CSASSPGGPSCEQYF.